This T cell receptor beta chain is from a study of blood T cell repertoires in COVID-19. In the study overall: T cells, B-cell-depleted T cells, or PBMCs provided the cDNA or gDNA that served as material.

In the study's own analysis: Amplification with reference gene primers provided the estimates of nucleated cell counts. The repertoire was sequenced with immunoSEQ multiplex PCR; TCRdb's copy has only in-frame clones and lacks some. For V, J and clone size, that table is used; D and trimming come from the DNA. The table includes about 150,000 clones, 85% to 90% detected once. This CDR3 comprises 15 residues. Trimming pared 3 bases from V and 4 bases from J, leaving 18 bases between. CDR1 is GTSNPN, CDR2 SVGIG, per germline (reference sequence). Sequenced: peripheral blood. The sequence was obtained from a man older than 75 with acute or convalescent COVID-19. V and J are TRBV30 and TRBJ1-2; TRBD1 might be the D (5 bases). Here the CDR3 DNA reads TGTGCCTGGAGGATGGGGGGGAATGGTGTCTATGGCTACACCTTC. Its protein is CAWRMGGNGVYGYTF.